This T cell receptor beta chain was retrieved from a study of cytomegalovirus exposure and HLA in healthy donors. On the study more broadly: An earlier analysis identified 117 million unique TCR beta sequences in 150 million to 200 million T cells.

PCR involved 60 Vbeta and 13 Jbeta primers. Repertoires were generated with immunoSEQ multiplex PCR, while TCRdb's copy carries only in-frame clones and drops some. The sample has roughly 180,000 clones, 65% to 85% seen once. Trimming at V came to 6 bases and at J to 4 bases, leaving 8 bases not matched to a gene. The germline CDR1 and CDR2 sequences are SNHLY and FYNNEI. The CDR3 contains 15 residues. Material for sequencing was PBMCs. The chain employs TRBV2 and TRBJ2-7; 11 nucleotides line up with TRBD2. The clonotype comes from a girl aged 5 to 17 in good health and CMV-seropositive. DNA of the CDR3: TGTGCCAGCAGCCCCAGACTAGCGGGAACTTACGAGCAGTACTTC. Protein: CASSPRLAGTYEQYF.